The 11 T cell receptor beta chains below all came from one sample that was sequenced in a study of T cells in Graves' hyperthyroidism and ophthalmopathy (dated by TCRdb to the late 2010s). The method was multiplex PCR. TCRdb shows the sequencer as Illumina HiSeq 2000. The TCR beta CDR3 regions were amplified from RNA transcripts. A first-round RT-PCR of the TCR CDR3 used the HTBI primer set with the Qiagen OneStep RT-PCR kit. The public reads were quality trimmed at Q25 with fastp and then assembled into clones with MiXCR by TCRdb, keeping productive beta chains. All rows with the same CDR3 protein become a single entry with the most common DNA and genes. Present in this sample are about 530,000 distinct CDR3 sequences, more than 15% of which were seen just once. 15% to 20% of the sample rests with the top ten. Input material: blood. The source is a woman between 18 and 30 years old with Graves' ophthalmopathy.

The sample holds many counts of this clonotype. The genes are TRBV20-1 and TRBJ2-1; TRBD2 matches at 11 bases. Germline trimming cut 5 bases from V and 8 bases from J; bases unmatched to any gene: 11. The CDR3 sequence is 15 residues long. CDR1 is DFQATT and CDR2 is SNEGSKA in the germline V gene (reference sequence). In DNA, the CDR3 is TGCAGTGCTCCCCCGGGACTAGCGGAAGGCGATGAGCAGTTCTTC. Its translation is CSAPPGLAEGDEQFF.

The gene calls are TRBV28 and TRBJ1-5, with a tentative D call TRBD1 (5 bases). The CDR3 covers 15 residues. Germline V gives CDR1 MDHEN, CDR2 SYDVKM. V was pared by 5 bases and J by 4 bases, with 15 bases between. The CDR3 DNA is TGTGCCAGCAGTCCCTTGCATAACAGGAATCAGCCCCAGCATTTT. It yields the protein CASSPLHNRNQPQHF.

This clonotype has ten or more counts. The chain links TRBV7-3 to TRBJ2-3; D uncertain. Germline assignment: CDR1 SGHTA and CDR2 FQGTGA. This CDR3 has 13 amino acids. Trimming pared 2 bases from V and 7 bases from J, leaving 10 bases between. CDR3 sequence: CASSLDPAYTQYF. The CDR3 nucleotides read TGTGCCAGCAGCTTAGACCCGGCTTATACGCAGTATTTT.

This clonotype was seen many times. The rearrangement uses TRBV12-3 or TRBV12-4 and TRBJ2-3, with 9 bases matching TRBD1. V shed 5 bases and J 2 bases; nucleotides not matched to a gene: 8. The CDR3 has 16 amino acids. CDR3 in amino acids: CASSGDRVLVTDTQYF. The CDR3 region has the DNA TGTGCCAGCAGTGGGGACAGGGTTCTTGTCACAGATACGCAGTATTTT.

The V gene is TRBV6-5, the J gene TRBJ2-4; 12 nucleotides line up with TRBD2. Trimming cost V 3 bases and J 1 base; bases outside gene matches: 1. The germline V gene has CDR1 MNHEY and CDR2 SVGAGI. This CDR3 region has 16 residues. CDR3 nucleotides: TGTGCCAGCAGTTATGGGACTAGCGGGGCCAAAAACATTCAGTACTTC. This encodes CASSYGTSGAKNIQYF.

This clonotype has ten or more counts. The chain is built from TRBV27 and TRBJ2-7, with 9 bases aligning to TRBD1. Germline CDR1 reads MNHEY; CDR2 reads SMNVEV (reference sequence). The CDR3 has 15 residues. V lost 2 bases, J lost 4 bases, and 6 bases stayed unmatched. The CDR3 nucleotides are TGTGCCAGCAGTTTAAGGGACAGGGCGGGATACGAGCAGTACTTC. It is translated as CASSLRDRAGYEQYF.

The rearrangement links TRBV5-6 to TRBJ1-1; no firm D call. Germline V gives CDR1 SGHDT, CDR2 YYEEEE. V dropped 2 bases and J dropped 1 base, with 12 bases sitting between them. The CDR3 extends over 15 amino acids. DNA for the CDR3: TGTGCCAGCAGCTTTACCCCGGGCGCGAACACTGAAGCTTTCTTT. It encodes CASSFTPGANTEAFF.

This clonotype occurred many times. This rearrangement joins TRBV27 to TRBJ2-7; possibly TRBD2 for D (6 bases). The CDR3 has 16 residues. Per the germline V gene, CDR1 is MNHEY and CDR2 is SMNVEV (reference sequence). Trimming pared 2 bases from V and 0 bases from J, leaving 14 bases between. CDR3 protein: CASSLKSGESSYEQYF. As DNA, the CDR3 is TGTGCCAGCAGTTTAAAATCGGGAGAAAGCTCCTACGAGCAGTACTTC.

Remarks on this clonotype: The CDR3 does not close with the conserved phenylalanine or tryptophan, likely indicating a read error. The chain combines TRBV19 with TRBJ1-5; the match to TRBD1 covers 8 bases. Germline V gene sequence: CDR1 LNHDA, CDR2 SQIVND (reference sequence). The CDR3 is 15 amino acids. The junction had 6 bases not matched to a gene; V was cut back by 7 bases and J by 1 base. CDR3 nucleotide sequence: TGTGCCAGTAAAGTGACAGGGGTCAGCAATCAGCCCCAGCATCTT. It yields the protein CASKVTGVSNQPQHL.

This clonotype occurred many times. The chain employs TRBV28 and TRBJ2-3; 7 bases fit TRBD2. Germline V gives CDR1 MDHEN, CDR2 SYDVKM. The CDR3 is 13 amino acids. The CDR3 nucleotides read TGTGCTACGGGGGGAGCTAGCACAGATACGCAGTATTTT. Its protein product is CATGGASTDTQYF.

This clonotype was seen many times. Written as DNA, the CDR3 is TGTGCCAGCAGTTACTATGGCTACACCTTC. Residues: CASSYYGYTF. J is TRBJ1-2 and V is TRBV6-5; no firm D call. Germline V lookup: CDR1 MNHEY, CDR2 SVGAGI. V gave up 1 base and J gave up 6 bases, with 0 bases separating them. CDR3 length: 10 amino acids.